Each of the 26 T cell receptor beta chains below was sequenced from the same sample in a study of T cell repertoires in cytomegalovirus infection. TCRdb recomputed calls from the reads with MiXCR, one row per CDR3 protein. The data contain hundreds of thousands of distinct CDR3 sequences, less than 35% of them singletons. Their specific antigens are unknown. Sample: cultured CD8+ T cells from PBMCs, taken from culture after CMV antigen stimulation. These receptors were obtained from a human donor in good health (CMV status not recorded). Some clones in this sample may be carry-over from other donors' samples.

V and J are TRBV19 and TRBJ2-3; 13 nucleotides line up with TRBD2. The CDR3 length is 20 residues. Looked up from germline, CDR1 is LNHDA and CDR2 is SQIVND (reference sequence). V was pared by 3 bases and J by 6 bases, with 18 bases of the junction left unmatched. As DNA, the CDR3 is TGTGCCAGTAGTATGACAGGACTAGCGGGGGTTTTTCGAGAACCGGATACGCAGTATTTT. It codes for CASSMTGLAGVFREPDTQYF.

The chain is built from TRBV6-1 and TRBJ1-1, with D unclear. CDR1 is MNHNS and CDR2 is SASEGT in the germline V gene. The CDR3 sequence is 18 residues long. V was cut by 4 bases and J by 1 base, with 22 bases left in between. This CDR3 is CASSAVDSNIWGNTEAFF. The CDR3 DNA is TGTGCCAGCAGTGCGGTCGACTCGAACATCTGGGGGAACACTGAAGCTTTCTTT.

This clonotype occurred many times. The chain recombines TRBV7-6 with TRBJ2-1; D gene ambiguous. The germline V gene encodes CDR1 SGHVS and CDR2 FNYEAQ. The V end was cut by 0 bases, the J end by 7 bases, with 13 bases between. This CDR3 region has 15 residues. Here the CDR3 reads CASSLAGGILNEQFF. The CDR3 coding sequence is TGTGCCAGCAGCTTAGCAGGTGGGATTCTAAATGAGCAGTTCTTC.

With respect to this clonotype: The junction differs from germline at one of its ends, possibly a read error. The chain is built from TRBV12-3 or TRBV12-4 and TRBJ1-4; no clear D gene. The CDR3 runs 15 residues. CDR3 nucleotide sequence: TGTGCCAGCTCCGGCAGCTTTGTAACTAATGAAGAACTGTTTTTT. This gives the protein CASSGSFVTNEELFF.

On this clonotype: Given a far larger clone just one base away, this is likely a sequencing read error. The CDR3 loop reads CASSNGGNYGYTF. The CDR3 bases are TGTGCCAGCAGCAACGGGGGGAACTATGGCTACACCTTC. This chain joins TRBV6-5 and TRBJ1-2; perhaps TRBD1 as D (5 bases). This CDR3 comprises 13 residues. From germline, CDR1 is MNHEY and CDR2 SVGAGI. V lost 6 bases to trimming and J lost 2 bases, with 10 bases between them.

This clonotype was picked up a small number of times. The V gene is TRBV4-1, the J gene TRBJ2-5; 15 bases line up with TRBD2. This CDR3 is 20 amino acids long. With 4 bases clipped from V and 5 bases from J, the junction kept 17 bases outside the gene matches. CDR1 MGHRA and CDR2 YSYEKL come from the germline V gene. The CDR3, as DNA: TGCGCCAGCAGCCCCCTATCTTCGGGACTAGCGGGGGGAAGCAAGGAGACCCAGTACTTC. The encoded protein is CASSPLSSGLAGGSKETQYF.

V gene TRBV4-3 combines with J gene TRBJ2-2; a weak D match, TRBD1 (6 bases). The V end was cut by 2 bases, the J end by 1 base, with 11 bases between. CDR1 and CDR2 from the germline V gene are LGHNA and YSLEER. The CDR3 has 16 residues. For the CDR3, the DNA is TGCGCCAGCAGCCAAAAGACAGGCAGGAACACCGGGGAGCTGTTTTTT. The encoded protein is CASSQKTGRNTGELFF.

The chain uses TRBV12-5 and TRBJ2-7; weak D call: TRBD2 (5 bases). The CDR3 has 14 amino acids. The V and J ends lost 1 base and 0 bases respectively, with 7 bases between them. Per the germline V gene, CDR1 is LGHNT and CDR2 is FRNRAP. CDR3 region: CASGLGGASYEQYF. The CDR3 DNA reads TGTGCTAGTGGTTTGGGGGGAGCCTCCTACGAGCAGTACTTC.

This clonotype was observed many times. The rearrangement links TRBV20-1 to TRBJ1-6; TRBD1 matches 10 bases. CDR3 length equals 15 residues. Germline-derived CDR1 and CDR2 are DFQATT and SNEGSKA (reference sequence). V was pared by 2 bases and J by 10 bases, with 8 bases of the junction left unmatched. In nucleotides, the CDR3 is TGCAGTGCTAGATTTAGCCGGGACAGGGGATCACCCCTCCACTTT. It encodes CSARFSRDRGSPLHF.

This clonotype was detected only a few times. The V gene is TRBV7-8, the J gene TRBJ1-3, with unresolved D. V was cut by 1 base and J by 4 bases, with 20 bases left in between. Germline values: CDR1 SGHVS, CDR2 FQNEAQ. There are 18 residues in the CDR3. This chain's CDR3 is CASSLGLGLGILGNTIYF. CDR3 DNA: TGTGCCAGCAGCTTAGGTCTCGGTTTGGGCATCCTCGGAAACACCATATATTTT.

This clonotype was seen only a few times. The gene calls are TRBV5-1 and TRBJ2-2; 9 bases fit TRBD2. The CDR3 runs 17 residues. V lost 3 bases to trimming and J lost 4 bases; unmatched junction nucleotides: 10. Per germline, CDR1 SGHRS and CDR2 YFSETQ. The CDR3 region has the DNA TGCGCCAGCAGCTCCTTCGCGGGGGGGCCCGGCACCGGGGAGCTGTTTTTT. This encodes CASSSFAGGPGTGELFF.

The chain has TRBV27 and TRBJ2-5; unclear D gene. The CDR3 loop spans 11 amino acids. The V gene lost 7 bases and the J gene lost 5 bases, with 8 bases spanning the gap. Per the germline V gene, CDR1 is MNHEY and CDR2 is SMNVEV (reference sequence). The CDR3 DNA follows: TGTGCCAGCAAGGCACGGGAGACCCAGTACTTC. This gives the protein CASKARETQYF.

In its sample, this clonotype was seen a few times. J is TRBJ2-1 and V is TRBV7-6; 12 nucleotides agree with TRBD2. Germline CDR1 SGHVS, CDR2 FNYEAQ. The trim removed 5 bases at V and 7 bases at J, leaving 9 bases unmatched. This CDR3 has 16 residues. CDR3 protein: CASSTSLAGGRNEQFF. DNA for the CDR3: TGTGCCAGCAGCACCTCCCTAGCGGGGGGGCGTAATGAGCAGTTCTTC.

This sequence joins TRBV7-9 and TRBJ1-5; D not resolved. Per the germline V gene, CDR1 is SEHNR and CDR2 is FQNEAQ (reference sequence). Trimming shortened V by 5 bases and J by 5 bases, and 10 bases separated the two germline ends. The CDR3 loop spans 13 amino acids. The CDR3, as DNA: TGTGCCAGCAGCCCCCCCGGCGATCAGCCCCAGCATTTT. Translation gives CASSPPGDQPQHF.

V is TRBV3-1 and J is TRBJ2-3, with TRBD2 matching over 15 bases. V was clipped by 3 bases and J by 2 bases; unmatched bases: 6. The CDR3 is 18 residues long. Germline V gene sequence: CDR1 LGHDT, CDR2 YNNKEL (reference sequence). This chain's CDR3 is CASSHWTSGGAPTDTQYF. As DNA, the CDR3 is TGTGCCAGCAGCCACTGGACTAGCGGGGGGGCTCCCACAGATACGCAGTATTTT.

The gene calls are TRBV18 and TRBJ2-5; D ambiguous. V dropped 2 bases and J dropped 0 bases, with 4 bases sitting between them. Germline assignment: CDR1 KGHSH and CDR2 LQKENI. The CDR3 loop spans 13 amino acids. CDR3 region: CASSPNYQETQYF. CDR3 in DNA: TGTGCCAGCTCACCAAACTACCAAGAGACCCAGTACTTC.

V gene TRBV11-2 combines with J gene TRBJ1-1; D might be TRBD1 (5 bases). Trimming removed 0 bases at V and 3 bases at J, with 11 bases between. Germline CDR1 and CDR2: SGHAT and FQNNGV. CDR3 length: 15 residues. CDR3: CASSLDGDGYTEAFF. The CDR3, as DNA: TGTGCCAGCAGCTTAGACGGGGACGGGTACACTGAAGCTTTCTTT.

This clonotype occurred once. V usage is TRBV27 and J usage is TRBJ2-7; tentatively, D is TRBD1 (6 bases). Trimming pared 3 bases from V and 2 bases from J, leaving 17 bases between. Looked up from germline, CDR1 is MNHEY and CDR2 is SMNVEV (reference sequence). CDR3 size: 16 residues. CDR3 in amino acids: CASSFSFPGQTYEQYF. CDR3 coding DNA: TGTGCCAGCAGTTTCTCCTTCCCGGGACAAACCTACGAGCAGTACTTC.

The CDR3 nucleotides read TGTGCCAGCACCTCAGCGTGGGATGAGCAGTTCTTC. Amino acids: CASTSAWDEQFF. This chain uses TRBV6-2 or TRBV6-3 with TRBJ2-1; no definite D call. CDR3 length: 12 amino acids. The germline CDR1 and CDR2 sequences are MNHEY and SVGEGT. V was cut by 7 bases and J by 8 bases, with 12 bases left in between.

The V and J genes are TRBV12-3 or TRBV12-4 and TRBJ2-1, with 7 bases lining up with TRBD2. The CDR3 runs to 14 residues. V lost 6 bases and J lost 2; bases outside the gene matches: 4. DNA for the CDR3: TGTGCCAGCAGCCGCGGGAGAACCTACAATGAGCAGTTCTTC. Translation: CASSRGRTYNEQFF.

In regard to this clonotype: A junction boundary mismatches the germline segment, possibly from a read error. The J gene is TRBJ1-5, the V gene TRBV5-5; D might be TRBD1 (5 bases). The CDR3 has 16 residues. Per germline, CDR1 SGHKS and CDR2 YYEKEE (reference sequence). CDR3 coding DNA: TGTGCCAACAGCTTGGGGGGAAGAATTAGCAATCAGCCCCAGCATTTT. It translates to CANSLGGRISNQPQHF.

The table lists this clonotype with many counts. The chain uses TRBV7-2 and TRBJ2-3; D ambiguous. Deletions cut 1 base from V and 0 bases from J, with 8 bases between. Germline lookup yields CDR1 SGHTA and CDR2 FQGNSA. CDR3 size: 15 residues. CDR3 DNA: TGTGCCAGCAGCTTAGGTCAGCCGAGCACAGATACGCAGTATTTT. Its translation is CASSLGQPSTDTQYF.

This clonotype was counted once. The gene calls are TRBV7-9 and TRBJ2-5; 10 bases match TRBD2. V shed 2 bases and J 4 bases; nucleotides not matched to a gene: 10. Germline lookup yields CDR1 SEHNR and CDR2 FQNEAQ (reference sequence). The CDR3 has 17 amino acids. CDR3 sequence (DNA): TGTGCCAGCAGCTTACCTTCAAATCCTAGCGGGGGAGAGACCCAGTACTTC. It is translated as CASSLPSNPSGGETQYF.

This clonotype was counted a few times. This sequence joins TRBV27 and TRBJ2-2; D is uncertain. Germline-derived CDR1 and CDR2 are MNHEY and SMNVEV (reference sequence). Trimming took off 6 bases at V and 7 bases at J, with 6 bases between the two ends. The CDR3 extends over 11 amino acids. This CDR3 reads CASRFGGELFF. The CDR3 DNA sequence: TGTGCCAGCAGGTTTGGCGGGGAGCTGTTTTTT.

This CDR3 reads CASSRKGADYGYTF. In DNA, the CDR3 is TGTGCCAGTAGTAGAAAGGGGGCAGACTATGGCTACACCTTC. This sequence joins TRBV19 and TRBJ1-2; TRBD1 agrees at 7 bases. Germline lookup yields CDR1 LNHDA and CDR2 SQIVND (reference sequence). Losses at the gene ends were 4 bases for V and 3 bases for J; bases not matched to a gene: 5. The CDR3 loop spans 14 amino acids. The full variable domain, rest sourced from reference TRBV19 and TRBJ1-2, is DGGITQSPKYLFRKEGQNVTLSCEQNLNHDAMYWYRQDPGQGLRLIYYSQIVNDFQKGDIAEGYSVSREKKESFPLTVTSAQKNPTAFYLCASSRKGADYGYTFGSGTRLTVV.

This rearrangement joins TRBV4-1 to TRBJ2-7, with D perhaps matching TRBD1 (5 bases). Deletions cut 0 bases from V and 2 bases from J, with 14 bases between. The CDR3 totals 16 residues. The germline V gene has CDR1 MGHRA and CDR2 YSYEKL. The CDR3 protein is CASSQDTLDITYEQYF. As DNA, the CDR3 is TGCGCCAGCAGCCAAGATACTCTGGACATAACCTACGAGCAGTACTTC.